Listed below are T cell receptor delta chains from one sample, sequenced in a study of delta chains in infants with herpesvirus infections. TCRdb re-called clones from the RT-PCR reads via CATT. The table has 950 to 1,500 delta-chain clones, about 31% seen once. Sample: peripheral blood, taken at time point 1 of longitudinal follow-up. The source is a human donor who was a Ugandan infant, either HIV-exposed or HIV-unexposed (not recorded which). Both conserved end residues are part of each CDR3.

v_call | cdr3_aa
TRDV1 | CALGEVALLGDTRMFTYTDKLIF
TRDV1 | CALGNYLRLNLPGGYDTDKLIF
TRDV1 | CALGEQGVLLRQLGDTSALTAQLFF
TRDV1 | CALNTGGYRITPRDTDKLIF
TRDV3 | CASMGTSTDKLIF
TRDV1 | CALGELGVYGVGIHTDKLIF
TRDV1 | CALGNTGGFKLIF
TRDV1 | CALGEPPPLPTSLLGGPARPLIF
TRDV1 | CALGEPSSWGILRDTDKLIF
TRDV1 | CALGETGCRSYTDKLIF
TRDV1 | CALGVFPHEPVTGGHHKLIF
TRDV1 | CALGDPSTSTTDKLIF
TRDV1 | CALGEASSVGDRRGYTDKLIF
TRDV1 | CALGEPGLTGGYAEYTDKLIF
TRDV1 | CALGDPPKVPGGLYTDKLIF
TRDV1 | CALVWGTELYTDKLIF
TRDV1 | CALGENDPYWGIRWADKLIF
TRDV3 | CAFQTGGYGPRPLIF
TRDV1 | CALGEPPILRLGGLEKLIF
TRDV2 | CACDTAGGYSWDTRQMFF
TRDV1 | CALGELGLPLYWGLYHTDKLIF
TRDV1 | CALGEPSSLWVGDSLYTDKLIF
TRDV2 | CACDTGWGIRDKKLIF
TRDV1 | CALGECLPTTGDTPDKLIF
TRDV1 | CALGSGLPNLLGDTPDKLIF
TRDV2 | CACDTFAVGMGDTDKLIF
TRDV1 | CALTTAFLLGDSFDPPSYTDKLIF
TRDV1 | CALGASLLGDTQPDKLIF